This T cell receptor (beta chain) was captured in a study of T cells in Graves' hyperthyroidism and ophthalmopathy. This clonotype was seen ten or more times. The antigen remains undetermined. CDR1 is SNHLY, CDR2 FYNNEI, per germline. V was shortened by 5 bases and J by 8 bases, with 19 bases between the two germline ends. The CDR3 has 15 residues. Study observations and caveats: A 13 V-J signature model discriminated ophthalmopathy versus stable hyperthyroidism.

Authors of the study amplified TCR beta CDR3 regions from RNA transcripts. TCR CDR3 underwent first-round RT-PCR with the HTBI primer set. TCRdb re-derived calls from the multiplex PCR reads in MiXCR, one entry per CDR3 protein. In the table there are 500,000 to 650,000 distinct CDR3 sequences, over 15% of which are singletons. The gene calls are TRBV2 and TRBJ2-1; TRBD1 is a possible D gene (5 bases). The sequenced sample consisted of blood. The sequence derives from a young woman with Graves' ophthalmopathy. CDR3 bases: TGTGCCAGCAGTCGTCCAGGCAGGGAAGTGGATGAGCAGTTCTTC. Translating gives CASSRPGREVDEQFF.